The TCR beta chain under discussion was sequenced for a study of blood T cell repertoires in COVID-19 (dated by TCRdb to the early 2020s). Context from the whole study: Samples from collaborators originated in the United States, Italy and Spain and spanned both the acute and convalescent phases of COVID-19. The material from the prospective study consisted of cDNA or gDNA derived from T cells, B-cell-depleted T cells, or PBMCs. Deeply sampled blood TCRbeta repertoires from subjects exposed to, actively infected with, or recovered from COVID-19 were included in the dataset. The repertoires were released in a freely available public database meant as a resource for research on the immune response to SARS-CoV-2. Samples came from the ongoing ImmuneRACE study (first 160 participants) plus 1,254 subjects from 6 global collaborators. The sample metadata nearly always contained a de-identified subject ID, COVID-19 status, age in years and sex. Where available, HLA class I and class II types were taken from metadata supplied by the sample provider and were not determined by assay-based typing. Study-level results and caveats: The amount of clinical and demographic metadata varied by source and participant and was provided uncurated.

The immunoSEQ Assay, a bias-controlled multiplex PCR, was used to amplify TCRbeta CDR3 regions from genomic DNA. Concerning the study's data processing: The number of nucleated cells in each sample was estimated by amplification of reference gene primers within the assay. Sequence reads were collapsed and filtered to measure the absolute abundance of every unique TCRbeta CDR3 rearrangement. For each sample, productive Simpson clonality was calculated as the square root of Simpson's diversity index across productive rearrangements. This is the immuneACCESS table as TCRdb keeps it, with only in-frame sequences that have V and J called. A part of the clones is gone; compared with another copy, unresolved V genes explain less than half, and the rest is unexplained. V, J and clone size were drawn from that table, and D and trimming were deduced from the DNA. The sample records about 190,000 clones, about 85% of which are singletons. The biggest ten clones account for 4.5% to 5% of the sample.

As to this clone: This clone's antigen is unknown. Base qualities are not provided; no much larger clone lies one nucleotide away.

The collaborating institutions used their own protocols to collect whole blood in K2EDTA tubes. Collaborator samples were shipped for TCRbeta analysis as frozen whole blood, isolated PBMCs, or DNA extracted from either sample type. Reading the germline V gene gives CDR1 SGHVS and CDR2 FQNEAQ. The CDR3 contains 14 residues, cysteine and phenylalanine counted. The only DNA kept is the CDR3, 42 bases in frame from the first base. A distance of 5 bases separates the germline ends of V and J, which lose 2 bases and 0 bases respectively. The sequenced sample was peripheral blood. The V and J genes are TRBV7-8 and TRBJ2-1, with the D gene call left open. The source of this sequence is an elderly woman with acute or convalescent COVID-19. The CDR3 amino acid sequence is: CASSLRGSYNEQFF. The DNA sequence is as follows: TGTGCCAGCAGCTTAAGAGGCTCCTACAATGAGCAGTTCTTC.